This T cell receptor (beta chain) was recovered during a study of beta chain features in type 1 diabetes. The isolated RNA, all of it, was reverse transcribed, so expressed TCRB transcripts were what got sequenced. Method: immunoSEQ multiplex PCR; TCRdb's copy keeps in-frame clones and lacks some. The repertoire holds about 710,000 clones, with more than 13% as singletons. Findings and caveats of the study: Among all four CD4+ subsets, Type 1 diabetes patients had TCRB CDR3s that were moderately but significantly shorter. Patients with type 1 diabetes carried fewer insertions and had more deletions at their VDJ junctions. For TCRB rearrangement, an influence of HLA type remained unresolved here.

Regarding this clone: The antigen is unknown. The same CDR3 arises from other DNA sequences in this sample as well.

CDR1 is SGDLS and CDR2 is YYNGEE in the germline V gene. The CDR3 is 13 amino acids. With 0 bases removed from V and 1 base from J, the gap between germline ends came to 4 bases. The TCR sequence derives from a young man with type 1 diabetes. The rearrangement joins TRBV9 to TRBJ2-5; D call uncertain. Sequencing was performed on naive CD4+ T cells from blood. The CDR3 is CASSVGGQETQYF. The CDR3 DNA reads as TGTGCCAGCAGCGTAGGCGGCCAAGAGACCCAGTACTTC.